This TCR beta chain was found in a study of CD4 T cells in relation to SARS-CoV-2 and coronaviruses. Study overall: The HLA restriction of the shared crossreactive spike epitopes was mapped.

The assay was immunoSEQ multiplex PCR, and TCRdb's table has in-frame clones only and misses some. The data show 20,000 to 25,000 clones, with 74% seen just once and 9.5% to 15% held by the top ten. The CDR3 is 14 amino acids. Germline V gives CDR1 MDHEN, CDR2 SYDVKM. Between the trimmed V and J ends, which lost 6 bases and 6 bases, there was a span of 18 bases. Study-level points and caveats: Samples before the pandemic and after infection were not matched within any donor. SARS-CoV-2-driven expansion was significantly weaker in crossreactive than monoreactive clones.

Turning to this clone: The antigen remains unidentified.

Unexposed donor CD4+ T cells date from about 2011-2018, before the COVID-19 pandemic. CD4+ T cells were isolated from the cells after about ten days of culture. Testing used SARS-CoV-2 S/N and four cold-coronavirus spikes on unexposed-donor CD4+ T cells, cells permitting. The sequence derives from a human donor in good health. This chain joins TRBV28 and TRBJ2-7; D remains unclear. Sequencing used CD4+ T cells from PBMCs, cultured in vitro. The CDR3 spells CASRSRIQLREQYF. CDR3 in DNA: TGTGCCAGCAGATCACGAATTCAGCTACGCGAGCAGTACTTC.